This T cell receptor beta chain was sequenced in a study of blood T cell repertoires in COVID-19. Overall study context: COVID-19 samples, acute and convalescent, were from the United States, Italy and Spain.

The authors' processing: Reference gene primers were amplified, and this amplification served to estimate nucleated cell counts. Here immunoSEQ multiplex PCR was the method, and the copy in TCRdb shows in-frame clones only, minus some. V, J and clone size derive from that table, while D and trimming were established from the DNA sequence. Here the sample spans under 85,000 clones, more than 80% being singletons. Germline-derived CDR1 and CDR2 are SGHTA and FQGNSA. This CDR3 has 17 amino acids. V shed 4 bases, J shed 5 bases, and the junction held 11 bases outside the gene matches. This sequence originates from a man older than 75 with acute or convalescent COVID-19. This chain uses TRBV7-2 with TRBJ2-2; 9 nucleotides match TRBD2. Sequencing was carried out using peripheral blood. The CDR3 nucleotides are TGTGCCAGCAGCTCGAGTCTTCTAGCGGGGTGGACCGGGGAGCTGTTTTTT. This translates into CASSSSLLAGWTGELFF.